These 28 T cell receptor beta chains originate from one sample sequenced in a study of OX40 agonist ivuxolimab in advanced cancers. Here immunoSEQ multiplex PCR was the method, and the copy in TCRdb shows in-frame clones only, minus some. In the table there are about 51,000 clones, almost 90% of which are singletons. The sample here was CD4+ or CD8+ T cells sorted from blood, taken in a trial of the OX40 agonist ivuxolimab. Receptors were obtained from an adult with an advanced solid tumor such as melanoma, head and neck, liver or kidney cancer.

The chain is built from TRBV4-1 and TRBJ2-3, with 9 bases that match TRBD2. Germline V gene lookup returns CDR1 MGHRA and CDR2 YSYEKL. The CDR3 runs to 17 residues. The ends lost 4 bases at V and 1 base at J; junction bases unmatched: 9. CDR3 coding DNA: TGCGCCAGCAGCCCACGGTTTGCGGGGGGGGGCACAGATACGCAGTATTTT. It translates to CASSPRFAGGGTDTQYF.

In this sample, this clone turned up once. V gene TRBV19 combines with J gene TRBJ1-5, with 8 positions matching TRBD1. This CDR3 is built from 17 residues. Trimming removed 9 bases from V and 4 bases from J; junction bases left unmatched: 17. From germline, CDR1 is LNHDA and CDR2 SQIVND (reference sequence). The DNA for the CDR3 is TGTGCCAGCCACTTCCGGACAGGGAGTGGGCTTAATCAGCCCCAGCATTTT. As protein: CASHFRTGSGLNQPQHF. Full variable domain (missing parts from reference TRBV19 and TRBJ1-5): DGGITQSPKYLFRKEGQNVTLSCEQNLNHDAMYWYRQDPGQGLRLIYYSQIVNDFQKGDIAEGYSVSREKKESFPLTVTSAQKNPTAFYLCASHFRTGSGLNQPQHFGDGTRLSIL.

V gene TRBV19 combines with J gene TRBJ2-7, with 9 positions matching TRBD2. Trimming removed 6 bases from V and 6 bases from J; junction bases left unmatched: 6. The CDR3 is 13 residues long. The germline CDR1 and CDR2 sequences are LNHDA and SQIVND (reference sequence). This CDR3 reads CASSPGLASEQYF. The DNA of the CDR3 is TGTGCCAGTAGCCCAGGACTAGCGAGCGAGCAGTACTTC.

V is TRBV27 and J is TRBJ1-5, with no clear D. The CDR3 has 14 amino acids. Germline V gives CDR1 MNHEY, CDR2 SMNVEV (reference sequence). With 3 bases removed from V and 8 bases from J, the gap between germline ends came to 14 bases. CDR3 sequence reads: CASSFRVVFKPQHF. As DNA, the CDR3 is TGTGCCAGCAGTTTTAGGGTCGTGTTTAAGCCCCAGCATTTT.

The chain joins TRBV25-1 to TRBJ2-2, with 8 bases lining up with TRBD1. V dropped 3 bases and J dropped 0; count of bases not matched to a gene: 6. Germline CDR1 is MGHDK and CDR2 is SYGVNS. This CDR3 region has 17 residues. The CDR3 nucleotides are TGTGCCAGCAGTGAGACAGGGGCGAGATCGAACACCGGGGAGCTGTTTTTT. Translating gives CASSETGARSNTGELFF.

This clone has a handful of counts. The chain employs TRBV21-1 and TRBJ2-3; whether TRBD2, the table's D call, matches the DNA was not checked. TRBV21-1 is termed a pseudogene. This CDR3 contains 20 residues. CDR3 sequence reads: CASSNALLAGGPIRGDTQYF. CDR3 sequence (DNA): TGTGCCAGCAGCAATGCCCTACTAGCGGGGGGACCAATCCGCGGAGATACGCAGTATTTT.

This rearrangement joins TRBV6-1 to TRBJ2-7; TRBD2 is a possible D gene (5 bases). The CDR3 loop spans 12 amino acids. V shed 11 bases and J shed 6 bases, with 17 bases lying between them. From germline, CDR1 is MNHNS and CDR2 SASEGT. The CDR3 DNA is TGTGCCCTAAACGCCGGGGAATCCGAGCAGTACTTC. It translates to CALNAGESEQYF.

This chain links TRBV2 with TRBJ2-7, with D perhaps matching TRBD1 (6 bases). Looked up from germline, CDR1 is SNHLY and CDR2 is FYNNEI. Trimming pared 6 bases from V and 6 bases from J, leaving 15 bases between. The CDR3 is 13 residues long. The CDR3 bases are TGTGCCAGCAGCGGGGACACATTCTTCGAGCAGTACTTC. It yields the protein CASSGDTFFEQYF. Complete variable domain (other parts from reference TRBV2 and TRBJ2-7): EPEVTQTPSHQVTQMGQEVILRCVPISNHLYFYWYRQILGQKVEFLVSFYNNEISEKSEIFDDQFSVERPDGSNFTLKIRSTKLEDSAMYFCASSGDTFFEQYFGPGTRLTVT.

Here the CDR3 reads CASSDVDTYTGELFF. The CDR3 DNA sequence: TGCGCCAGCAGTGACGTGGACACCTACACCGGGGAGCTGTTTTTT. The V call is TRBV10-2, the J call TRBJ2-2; D perhaps matches TRBD1 (5 bases). This CDR3 comprises 15 residues. CDR1 and CDR2 from the germline V gene are WSHSY and SAAADI. V was pared by 3 bases and J by 3 bases, with 11 bases between.

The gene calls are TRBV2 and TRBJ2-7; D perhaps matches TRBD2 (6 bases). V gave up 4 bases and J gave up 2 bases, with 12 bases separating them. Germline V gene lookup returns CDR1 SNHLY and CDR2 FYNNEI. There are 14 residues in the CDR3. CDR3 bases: TGTGCCAGCAGTGGGGCGGGACTTACCTACGAGCAGTACTTC. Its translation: CASSGAGLTYEQYF.

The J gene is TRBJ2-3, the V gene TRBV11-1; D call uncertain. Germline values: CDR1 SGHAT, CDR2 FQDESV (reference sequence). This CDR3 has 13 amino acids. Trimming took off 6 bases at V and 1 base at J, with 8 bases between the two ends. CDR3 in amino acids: CASRDGRTDTQYF. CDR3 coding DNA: TGTGCCAGCAGGGATGGGCGCACAGATACGCAGTATTTT.

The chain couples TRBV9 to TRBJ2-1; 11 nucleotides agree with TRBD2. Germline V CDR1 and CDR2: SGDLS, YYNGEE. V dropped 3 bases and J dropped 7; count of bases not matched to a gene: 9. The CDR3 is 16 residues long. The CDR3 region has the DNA TGTGCCAGCAGCGCAGCTCCGGGACTAGCGGTAAATGAGCAGTTCTTC. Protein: CASSAAPGLAVNEQFF.

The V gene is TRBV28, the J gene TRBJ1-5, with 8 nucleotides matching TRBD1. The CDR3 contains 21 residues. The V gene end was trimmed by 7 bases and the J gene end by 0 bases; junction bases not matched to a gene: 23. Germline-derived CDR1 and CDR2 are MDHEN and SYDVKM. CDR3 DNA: TGTGCCAGCACCCACCCCCCGGGCAGGGGGCGCCTAAGAGATAGCAATCAGCCCCAGCATTTT. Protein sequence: CASTHPPGRGRLRDSNQPQHF.

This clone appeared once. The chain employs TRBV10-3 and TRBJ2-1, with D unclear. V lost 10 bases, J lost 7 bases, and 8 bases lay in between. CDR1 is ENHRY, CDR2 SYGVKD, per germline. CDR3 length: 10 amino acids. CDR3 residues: CATLANEQFF. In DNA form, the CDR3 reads TGTGCCACCCTTGCGAATGAGCAGTTCTTC.

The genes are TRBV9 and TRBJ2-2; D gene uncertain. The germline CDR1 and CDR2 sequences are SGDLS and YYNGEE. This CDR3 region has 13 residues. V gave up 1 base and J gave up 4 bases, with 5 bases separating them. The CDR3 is CASSVTLTGELFF. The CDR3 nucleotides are TGTGCCAGCAGCGTAACCCTCACCGGGGAGCTGTTTTTT.

The CDR3 loop is CASRRTGSEQYF. The CDR3 DNA is TGTGCCAGCAGACGAACAGGGTCCGAGCAGTACTTC. The chain is built from TRBV11-2 and TRBJ2-7; D may be TRBD1 (6 bases). Trimming shortened V by 6 bases and J by 6 bases, and 12 bases separated the two germline ends. This CDR3 spans 12 amino acids. Germline values: CDR1 SGHAT, CDR2 FQNNGV.

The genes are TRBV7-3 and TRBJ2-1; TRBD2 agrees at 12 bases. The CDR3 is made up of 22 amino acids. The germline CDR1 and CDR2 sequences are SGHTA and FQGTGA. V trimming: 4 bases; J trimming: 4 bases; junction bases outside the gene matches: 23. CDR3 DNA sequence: TGTGCCAGCAGCTCTGAGCCACGACTAGCGGGAGAGCTGATTTGGGAATACAATGAGCAGTTCTTC. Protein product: CASSSEPRLAGELIWEYNEQFF.

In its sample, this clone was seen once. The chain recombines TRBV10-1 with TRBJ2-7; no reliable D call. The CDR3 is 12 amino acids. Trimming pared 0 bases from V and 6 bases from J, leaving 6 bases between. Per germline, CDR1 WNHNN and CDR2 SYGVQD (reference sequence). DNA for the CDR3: TGCGCCAGCAGTGAGTCGCTCGGCGAGCAGTACTTC. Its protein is CASSESLGEQYF.

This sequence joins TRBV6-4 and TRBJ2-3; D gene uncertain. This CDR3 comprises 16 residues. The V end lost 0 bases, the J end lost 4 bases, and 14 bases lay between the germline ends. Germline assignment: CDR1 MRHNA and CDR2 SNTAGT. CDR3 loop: CASSDSNSPWADTQYF. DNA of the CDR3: TGTGCCAGCAGTGACTCGAACTCCCCGTGGGCAGATACGCAGTATTTT.

The DNA for the CDR3 is TGTGCCAGCAGCGGTATTGGGACTAGCGGCAGCTCCTACAATGAGCAGTTCTTC. Protein sequence: CASSGIGTSGSSYNEQFF. V is TRBV9 and J is TRBJ2-1, with TRBD2 matching over 11 bases. The germline V gene has CDR1 SGDLS and CDR2 YYNGEE. The V segment lost 3 bases and the J segment 0 bases; nucleotides outside the gene matches: 8. The CDR3 totals 18 residues.

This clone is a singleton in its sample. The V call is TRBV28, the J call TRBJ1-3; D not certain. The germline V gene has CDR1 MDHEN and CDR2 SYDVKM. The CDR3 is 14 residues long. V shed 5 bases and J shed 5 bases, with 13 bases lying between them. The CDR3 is CASSTTLRRNTIYF. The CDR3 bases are TGTGCCAGCAGTACGACACTGCGGCGAAACACCATATATTTT.

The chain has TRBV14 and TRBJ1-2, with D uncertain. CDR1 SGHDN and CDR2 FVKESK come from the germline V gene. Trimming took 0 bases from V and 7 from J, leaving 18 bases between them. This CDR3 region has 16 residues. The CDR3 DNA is TGTGCCAGCAGCCAAGATAGGAGGGTAGCGGTGAGTGGCTACACCTTC. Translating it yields CASSQDRRVAVSGYTF.

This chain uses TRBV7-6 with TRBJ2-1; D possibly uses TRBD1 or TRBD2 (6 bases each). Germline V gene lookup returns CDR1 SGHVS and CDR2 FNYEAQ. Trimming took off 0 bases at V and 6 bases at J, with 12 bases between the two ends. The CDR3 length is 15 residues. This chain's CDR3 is CASSLALGGSNEQFF. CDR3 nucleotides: TGTGCCAGCAGCTTAGCGCTGGGGGGCTCCAATGAGCAGTTCTTC.

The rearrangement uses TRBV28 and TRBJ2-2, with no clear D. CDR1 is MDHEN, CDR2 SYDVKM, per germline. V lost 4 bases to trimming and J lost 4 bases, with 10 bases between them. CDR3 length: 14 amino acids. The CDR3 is CASSWSGFTGELFF. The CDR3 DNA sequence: TGTGCCAGCAGTTGGTCCGGGTTCACCGGGGAGCTGTTTTTT. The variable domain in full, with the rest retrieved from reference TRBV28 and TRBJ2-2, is DVKVTQSSRYLVKRTGEKVFLECVQDMDHENMFWYRQDPGLGLRLIYFSYDVKMKEKGDIPEGYSVSREKKERFSLILESASTNQTSMYLCASSWSGFTGELFFGEGSRLTVL.

Here the CDR3 DNA reads TGTGCCAGCAGTTTTTCGACAGGCCCCCGAGGGGAGCTGTTTTTT. As protein: CASSFSTGPRGELFF. The rearrangement uses TRBV7-8 and TRBJ2-2; weak D call: TRBD1 (6 bases). The CDR3 is made up of 15 amino acids. Germline V lookup: CDR1 SGHVS, CDR2 FQNEAQ. Trimming took off 6 bases at V and 8 bases at J, with 19 bases between the two ends.

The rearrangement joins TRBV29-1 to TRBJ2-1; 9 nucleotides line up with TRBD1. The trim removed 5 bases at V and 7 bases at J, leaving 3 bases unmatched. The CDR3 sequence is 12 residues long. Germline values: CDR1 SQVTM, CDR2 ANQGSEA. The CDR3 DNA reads TGCAGCGTTATGACAGGGGGGAATGAGCAGTTCTTC. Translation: CSVMTGGNEQFF.

The CDR3 protein is CASSLASGPSYNEQFF. In DNA, the CDR3 is TGTGCCAGCAGCTTAGCTAGCGGGCCGTCCTACAATGAGCAGTTCTTC. The chain has TRBV7-8 and TRBJ2-1, with 7 nucleotides matching TRBD2. Germline values: CDR1 SGHVS, CDR2 FQNEAQ. J was trimmed by 1 base and V by 0 bases; bases with no gene match: 3. This CDR3 comprises 16 residues.

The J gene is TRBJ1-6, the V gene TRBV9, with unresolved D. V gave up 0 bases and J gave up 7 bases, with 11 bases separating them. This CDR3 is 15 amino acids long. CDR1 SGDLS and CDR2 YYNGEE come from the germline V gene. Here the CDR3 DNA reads TGTGCCAGCAGCGTAGGCGAAGACGGCAATTCACCCCTCCACTTT. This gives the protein CASSVGEDGNSPLHF.